A single sample gave rise to the 18 T cell receptor beta chains below, sequenced in a study of blood T cell repertoires in COVID-19. Only in-frame clones appear in the TCRdb table, and some are missing; sequencing was by immunoSEQ multiplex PCR. The sample records a few hundred thousand clones, about nine tenths being singletons. Sequencing used peripheral blood. All receptors come from a man between 60 and 75 years old with acute or convalescent COVID-19.

This clone was observed a single time. The gene calls are TRBV24-1 and TRBJ2-5; 11 bases agree with TRBD1. After removal of 4 bases from V and 4 bases from J, the junction contained 13 bases not matched to a gene. Germline CDR1 reads KGHDR; CDR2 reads SFDVKD. The CDR3 length is 18 residues. The CDR3 DNA follows: TGTGCCACCAGTGACCCGTACATTCCCGGGACAGGGGGAGAGACCCAGTACTTC. This gives the protein CATSDPYIPGTGGETQYF.

The gene calls are TRBV24-1 and TRBJ2-3, with 10 bases matching TRBD1. This CDR3 comprises 12 residues. V lost 3 bases to trimming and J lost 12 bases; unmatched junction nucleotides: 2. Germline V lookup: CDR1 KGHDR, CDR2 SFDVKD. CDR3 in amino acids: CATSDGDRGQYF. CDR3 bases: TGTGCCACCAGTGATGGGGACAGGGGACAGTATTTT.

The chain couples TRBV11-1 to TRBJ2-1, with TRBD2 matching 12 bases. V lost 5 bases, J lost 4 bases, and 3 bases stayed unmatched. Germline V CDR1 and CDR2: SGHAT, FQDESV (reference sequence). This CDR3 has 15 residues. This CDR3 is CASSPSGRVYNEQFF. CDR3 sequence (DNA): TGTGCCAGCAGCCCTAGCGGGAGGGTATACAATGAGCAGTTCTTC.

This chain links TRBV4-3 with TRBJ2-3; 7 bases line up with TRBD1. The CDR3 has 15 amino acids. Germline CDR1 LGHNA, CDR2 YSLEER. The J segment lost 2 bases and the V segment lost 4 bases, leaving 6 bases of the junction unmatched. CDR3 sequence reads: CASSPQTGLTDTQYF. DNA of the CDR3: TGCGCCAGCAGCCCTCAGACAGGGCTCACAGATACGCAGTATTTT.

The chain employs TRBV3-1 (or the pseudogene TRBV3-2) and TRBJ1-6; possibly TRBD1 for D (6 bases). Between the trimmed V and J ends, which lost 5 bases and 0 bases, there was a span of 11 bases. The CDR3 is 16 amino acids. Germline V gene data show CDR1 as LGHDT and CDR2 as YNNKEL (reference sequence). CDR3 residues: CASSTGLSSYNSPLHF. Here the CDR3 DNA reads TGTGCCAGCAGCACAGGGTTGAGCTCCTATAATTCACCCCTCCACTTT.

This chain connects TRBV24-1 to TRBJ1-1; 9 bases are shared with TRBD1. The CDR3 runs 17 residues. Germline CDR1 is KGHDR and CDR2 is SFDVKD. Unmatched junction bases numbered 12, after V lost 7 bases and J lost 1 base. CDR3 residues: CATSAHPAGQGNTEAFF. For the CDR3, the DNA is TGTGCCACCAGCGCTCACCCCGCGGGACAGGGGAACACTGAAGCTTTCTTT.

J is TRBJ2-3 and V is TRBV5-1, with D possibly TRBD1 on 6 matching bases. From germline, CDR1 is SGHRS and CDR2 YFSETQ. The CDR3 is 15 residues long. The germline V and J ends were trimmed by 2 bases and 6 bases, with 16 bases remaining between them. CDR3 residues: CASSLNRVGEDTQYF. The DNA of the CDR3 is TGCGCCAGCAGCTTAAACAGGGTTGGGGAGGATACGCAGTATTTT.

The gene calls are TRBV2 and TRBJ1-6, with 7 bases aligning to TRBD1. The CDR3 is 13 amino acids. Germline CDR1 is SNHLY and CDR2 is FYNNEI. Germline trimming cut 6 bases from V and 7 bases from J; bases unmatched to any gene: 3. The CDR3 DNA is TGTGCCAGCAGAGACAGGGAAAATTCACCCCTCCACTTT. Its protein product is CASRDRENSPLHF.

The chain employs TRBV4-1 and TRBJ1-5, with D maybe TRBD1 (5 bases). In germline, CDR1 is MGHRA, CDR2 YSYEKL. The CDR3 spans 15 residues. Trimming stripped 3 bases from V and 5 bases from J, with 14 bases between. The CDR3 DNA reads as TGCGCCAGCAGCCAGGCCTTGGCGGGGCATCAGCCCCAGCATTTT. Translating it yields CASSQALAGHQPQHF.

The CDR3 DNA follows: TGTGCCAGCAGCGTTCAGGGTCGGACAGATACGCAGTATTTT. Encoded protein: CASSVQGRTDTQYF. This chain connects TRBV25-1 to TRBJ2-3; D is perhaps TRBD1 (5 bases). Trimming took off 6 bases at V and 3 bases at J, with 13 bases between the two ends. There are 14 residues in the CDR3. The germline V gene has CDR1 MGHDK and CDR2 SYGVNS. Based on the CDR3 plus reference TRBV25-1 and TRBJ2-3, the full variable domain is EADIYQTPRYLVIGTGKKITLECSQTMGHDKMYWYQQDPGMELHLIHYSYGVNSTEKGDLSSESTVSRIRTEHFPLTLESARPSHTSQYLCASSVQGRTDTQYFGPGTRLTVL.

The rearrangement links TRBV5-4 to TRBJ2-5; 8 nucleotides line up with TRBD2. The CDR3 consists of 15 residues. CDR1 is SGHNT and CDR2 is YYREEE in the germline V gene (reference sequence). The V and J ends lost 0 bases and 5 bases, in that order; junction bases with no gene match: 6. CDR3 coding DNA: TGTGCCAGCAGCTTGGCCTCGGGGGGGAAGGAGACCCAGTACTTC. Its protein is CASSLASGGKETQYF.

This clone was observed once. The V and J genes are TRBV20-1 and TRBJ1-1; tentatively, D is TRBD1 (5 bases). The V gene's germline CDR1 is DFQATT and CDR2 SNEGSKA (reference sequence). The CDR3 loop spans 12 amino acids. V lost 3 bases and J 11 bases, leaving 16 bases between the germline ends. CDR3 in DNA: TGCAGTGCTAGTCCGTTGGGGCAGAGGGCTTTCTTT. Translation gives CSASPLGQRAFF.

V usage is TRBV27 and J usage is TRBJ2-7; 8 bases agree with TRBD1. Germline CDR1 is MNHEY and CDR2 is SMNVEV (reference sequence). V was pared by 3 bases and J by 5 bases, with 9 bases of the junction left unmatched. The CDR3 contains 15 residues. CDR3 nucleotides: TGTGCCAGCAGTTTCAACGGACAGGGTGAGGACGAGCAGTACTTC. Its protein product is CASSFNGQGEDEQYF.

This clone has at least ten counts. This chain connects TRBV5-3 to TRBJ1-6; TRBD1 matches at 10 bases. TRBV5-3 is an ORF for which the function is uncertain. Unmatched junction bases numbered 18, after V lost 4 bases and J lost 5 bases. The CDR3 runs 20 residues. The CDR3 spells CARSPSRDRGFSRNNSPLHF. The CDR3 coding sequence is TGTGCCAGAAGCCCGTCCCGGGACAGGGGATTCAGCCGGAATAATTCACCCCTCCACTTT.

This chain links TRBV30 with TRBJ2-3, with 11 bases fitting TRBD1. The V gene end was trimmed by 5 bases and the J gene end by 7 bases; junction bases not matched to a gene: 11. Germline CDR1 is GTSNPN and CDR2 is SVGIG (reference sequence). CDR3 length: 15 residues. The CDR3 spells CAWLTTGQGEYTQYF. For the CDR3, the DNA is TGTGCCTGGCTAACAACGGGACAGGGGGAATATACGCAGTATTTT.

The gene calls are TRBV11-3 and TRBJ2-1, with 15 nucleotides matching TRBD2. CDR1 SGHNT and CDR2 YENEEA come from the germline V gene. The length of the CDR3 is 16 residues. J was trimmed by 8 bases and V by 5 bases; bases with no gene match: 7. CDR3 region: CASSAGLAGGRDEQFF. The CDR3 DNA is TGTGCCAGCAGCGCGGGACTAGCGGGAGGTAGGGATGAGCAGTTCTTC.

CDR3 sequence (DNA): TGTGCCAGTAGTCCCGTGACAGGGGCCCTCGTTGATTATGGCTACACCTTC. This translates into CASSPVTGALVDYGYTF. V usage is TRBV19 and J usage is TRBJ1-2; 8 nucleotides match TRBD1. The V segment lost 5 bases and the J segment 5 bases; nucleotides outside the gene matches: 16. Germline loops: CDR1 LNHDA, CDR2 SQIVND (reference sequence). This CDR3 has 17 amino acids.

V usage is TRBV28 and J usage is TRBJ1-2, with no clear D. V lost 3 bases and J lost 0, with 5 bases in between. The germline V gene encodes CDR1 MDHEN and CDR2 SYDVKM. The CDR3 contains 13 residues. Here the CDR3 DNA reads TGTGCCAGCAGTTTTGGGCCTAACTATGGCTACACCTTC. Protein product: CASSFGPNYGYTF.